The 29 T cell receptor beta chains below all came from one sample that was sequenced in a study of cytomegalovirus exposure and HLA in healthy donors. The data were produced by immunoSEQ multiplex PCR, yet TCRdb's version contains in-frame clones alone and is incomplete. The table shows 200,000 to 250,000 clones, with roughly 87% occurring only once. The source material was PBMCs. Source of these receptors: a man between 18 and 35 years old in good health and CMV-seropositive.

The J gene is TRBJ2-1, the V gene TRBV29-1; 10 bases are shared with TRBD2. The CDR3 consists of 14 residues. Germline CDR1 reads SQVTM; CDR2 reads ANQGSEA. Trimming cost V 1 base and J 7 bases; bases outside gene matches: 4. As DNA, the CDR3 is TGCAGCGTTGAAGGTCTAGCGGGAGTAAATGAGCAGTTCTTC. It is translated as CSVEGLAGVNEQFF.

This chain links TRBV6-5 with TRBJ2-7, with 8 bases that match TRBD1. V was pared by 7 bases and J by 2 bases, with 4 bases of the junction left unmatched. Germline CDR1 reads MNHEY; CDR2 reads SVGAGI. The CDR3 runs 13 residues. The CDR3, as DNA: TGTGCCAGCACGGGCAGGGGGCCCTACGAGCAGTACTTC. Translated, it gives CASTGRGPYEQYF.

The chain is built from TRBV4-1 and TRBJ2-1; unclear D gene. This CDR3 spans 14 amino acids. V lost 3 bases, J lost 3 bases, and 9 bases lay in between. CDR1 is MGHRA, CDR2 YSYEKL, per germline. CDR3 nucleotides: TGCGCCAGCAGCCAGGCGAAAGGCTACAATGAGCAGTTCTTC. Protein: CASSQAKGYNEQFF.

The gene calls are TRBV9 and TRBJ2-6; D uncertain. V lost 0 bases and J 3 bases, leaving 1 base between the germline ends. CDR1 is SGDLS and CDR2 is YYNGEE in the germline V gene. The CDR3 is 13 amino acids. Here the CDR3 DNA reads TGTGCCAGCAGCGTAGTTGGGGCCAACGTCCTGACTTTC. It specifies CASSVVGANVLTF.

The chain is built from TRBV29-1 and TRBJ2-5; possibly TRBD1 for D (5 bases). This CDR3 has 13 residues. The V gene's germline CDR1 is SQVTM and CDR2 ANQGSEA. Trimming stripped 2 bases from V and 4 bases from J, with 11 bases between. The CDR3: CSVESDRRETQYF. The DNA of the CDR3 is TGCAGCGTTGAAAGCGACAGAAGAGAGACCCAGTACTTC.

The chain couples TRBV4-3 to TRBJ2-1; 12 nucleotides agree with TRBD2. Trimming cost V 1 base and J 10 bases; bases outside gene matches: 5. CDR1 and CDR2 (germline): LGHNA, YSLEER. CDR3 length: 15 residues. CDR3 nucleotide sequence: TGCGCCAGCAGCCAAGTCCTAGCGGGAGGGCGGGAGCAGTTCTTC. It codes for CASSQVLAGGREQFF.

The chain couples TRBV28 to TRBJ1-1; D possibly corresponds to TRBD1 (6 bases). The CDR3 has 14 residues. Germline lookup yields CDR1 MDHEN and CDR2 SYDVKM. Deletions cut 6 bases from V and 4 bases from J, with 15 bases between. The DNA of the CDR3 is TGTGCCAGCAGACCCCAGGGGAGGAGCACTGAAGCTTTCTTT. This encodes CASRPQGRSTEAFF.

This clone has a handful of counts. Additional DNA sequences in this sample encode the identical CDR3. This chain connects TRBV30 to TRBJ2-7; D is possibly TRBD1 (6 bases). V gave up 3 bases and J gave up 0 bases, with 6 bases separating them. The CDR3 contains 12 residues. Germline lookup yields CDR1 GTSNPN and CDR2 SVGIG (reference sequence). CDR3 nucleotides: TGTGCCTGGAGCAGGGGCTCCTACGAGCAGTACTTC. This gives the protein CAWSRGSYEQYF.

The genes are TRBV5-4 and TRBJ2-7; D might be TRBD1 (5 bases). The CDR3 consists of 14 residues. The germline V gene encodes CDR1 SGHNT and CDR2 YYREEE (reference sequence). The ends were cut back, 4 bases at V and 0 bases at J, with 11 bases in the middle. The CDR3 DNA reads as TGTGCCAGCAGCGTTGGGGCTTACTCCTACGAGCAGTACTTC. It yields the protein CASSVGAYSYEQYF.

The chain is built from TRBV4-2 and TRBJ2-2; 8 bases match TRBD2. The CDR3 runs 17 residues. Germline loops: CDR1 LGHNA, CDR2 YNFKEQ. The V and J ends lost 0 bases and 2 bases, in that order; junction bases with no gene match: 5. This CDR3 reads CASSQDNREGNTGELFF. In DNA form, the CDR3 reads TGTGCCAGCAGCCAAGATAACCGGGAGGGCAACACCGGGGAGCTGTTTTTT.

This clone appeared once. The V call is TRBV6-5, the J call TRBJ2-3, with 7 bases that match TRBD1. V lost 4 bases, J lost 2 bases, and 6 bases stayed unmatched. The CDR3 is made up of 15 amino acids. Germline CDR1 and CDR2: MNHEY and SVGAGI. In nucleotides, the CDR3 is TGTGCCAGCAGTTCCCGACAGGGACCCACAGATACGCAGTATTTT. Translation gives CASSSRQGPTDTQYF.

The J gene is TRBJ2-1, the V gene TRBV27; TRBD2 matches at 7 bases. The CDR3 is 17 amino acids. V shed 0 bases, J shed 3 bases, and the junction held 8 bases outside the gene matches. CDR1 is MNHEY and CDR2 is SMNVEV in the germline V gene (reference sequence). As DNA, the CDR3 is TGTGCCAGCAGTTTATCGAAGCTAGCGGCATACTACAATGAGCAGTTCTTC. Encoded protein: CASSLSKLAAYYNEQFF.

The J gene is TRBJ2-7, the V gene TRBV2, with D perhaps TRBD1 or TRBD2 (5 bases each). This CDR3 spans 13 amino acids. CDR1 is SNHLY, CDR2 FYNNEI, per germline. V was cut by 6 bases and J by 2 bases, with 11 bases left in between. The CDR3 DNA reads as TGTGCCAGCAGGGTGGGACGTGCCTACGAGCAGTACTTC. It is translated as CASRVGRAYEQYF.

This chain uses TRBV9 with TRBJ2-2; 10 positions match TRBD2. The J segment lost 7 bases and the V segment lost 1 base, leaving 7 bases of the junction unmatched. The germline gives CDR1 SGDLS, CDR2 YYNGEE. This CDR3 contains 16 residues. The CDR3 nucleotides read TGTGCCAGCAGCGTAACGGGACTAGCGCCTTACGGGGAGCTGTTTTTT. This gives the protein CASSVTGLAPYGELFF.

In its sample, this clone was seen a few times. The chain has TRBV6-5 and TRBJ2-7; 8 bases fit TRBD1. This CDR3 has 13 amino acids. Germline loops: CDR1 MNHEY, CDR2 SVGAGI. With 5 bases clipped from V and 5 bases from J, the junction kept 5 bases outside the gene matches. The CDR3 reads CASSGQGINEQYF. The CDR3 coding sequence is TGTGCCAGCAGTGGACAGGGAATAAACGAGCAGTACTTC.

The V gene is TRBV6-6, the J gene TRBJ2-7; D uncertain. CDR1 is MNHNY and CDR2 is SVGAGI in the germline V gene (reference sequence). This CDR3 is built from 16 residues. The V gene lost 5 bases and the J gene lost 2 bases, with 19 bases spanning the gap. In DNA form, the CDR3 reads TGTGCCAGCAGTACCCCCCCAGGCAGGAGCCCCTACGAGCAGTACTTC. The encoded protein is CASSTPPGRSPYEQYF.

The chain combines TRBV30 with TRBJ1-5; no reliable D call. V lost 2 bases, J lost 2 bases, and 7 bases lay in between. The germline gives CDR1 GTSNPN, CDR2 SVGIG (reference sequence). The CDR3 is 13 amino acids. CDR3 sequence (DNA): TGTGCCTGGAGTTTCGGGGGCAATCAGCCCCAGCATTTT. It specifies CAWSFGGNQPQHF.

On this clone itself: The sample carries other DNA sequences with the same CDR3. The chain is built from TRBV7-8 and TRBJ2-7; 7 nucleotides line up with TRBD1. In germline, CDR1 is SGHVS, CDR2 FQNEAQ. The CDR3 length is 13 residues. The junction had 2 bases not matched to a gene; V was cut back by 5 bases and J by 1 base. The CDR3 DNA sequence: TGTGCCAGCAGCCCCAGGGGGTCCTACGAGCAGTACTTC. It is translated as CASSPRGSYEQYF.

J is TRBJ1-1 and V is TRBV30, with D uncertain. The CDR3 sequence is 14 residues long. V was pared by 1 base and J by 6 bases, with 15 bases between. CDR1 GTSNPN and CDR2 SVGIG come from the germline V gene (reference sequence). The CDR3 sequence: CAWSGRLPRPEAFF. The CDR3 DNA reads TGTGCCTGGAGTGGGAGATTGCCAAGACCTGAAGCTTTCTTT.

The chain joins TRBV29-1 to TRBJ2-5; tentative D call: TRBD2 (7 bases). The CDR3 spans 14 residues. With 4 bases removed from V and 4 bases from J, the gap between germline ends came to 16 bases. Germline V lookup: CDR1 SQVTM, CDR2 ANQGSEA. CDR3 DNA sequence: TGCAGCGTTGCGGTCGGGGGAGGGGGAGAGACCCAGTACTTC. As protein: CSVAVGGGGETQYF.

The gene calls are TRBV11-3 and TRBJ2-3; D remains ambiguous. The CDR3 contains 13 residues. Germline lookup yields CDR1 SGHNT and CDR2 YENEEA. With 3 bases removed from V and 9 bases from J, the gap between germline ends came to 13 bases. The CDR3 spells CASSLDLEETQYF. As DNA, the CDR3 is TGTGCCAGCAGCTTGGACCTAGAGGAGACGCAGTATTTT. The whole variable domain, remainder taken from reference TRBV11-3 and TRBJ2-3, is EAGVVQSPRYKIIEKKQPVAFWCNPISGHNTLYWYLQNLGQGPELLIRYENEEAVDDSQLPKDRFSAERLKGVDSTLKIQPAELGDSAVYLCASSLDLEETQYFGPGTRLTVL.

The rearrangement links TRBV7-2 to TRBJ2-7, with D unresolved. The CDR3 runs to 12 residues. The V gene lost 6 bases and the J gene lost 0 bases, with 6 bases spanning the gap. The V gene's germline CDR1 is SGHTA and CDR2 FQGNSA. The CDR3 loop reads CASRSDSYEQYF. In DNA form, the CDR3 reads TGTGCCAGCAGGTCGGACTCCTACGAGCAGTACTTC.

The V gene is TRBV7-9, the J gene TRBJ2-7; TRBD2 matches at 8 bases. This CDR3 is 15 amino acids long. CDR1 and CDR2 (germline): SEHNR, FQNEAQ (reference sequence). With V trimmed by 5 bases and J by 5 bases, 11 bases remained unmatched. CDR3 residues: CASSATSAKVHEQYF. The CDR3 nucleotides are TGTGCCAGCAGCGCGACTAGCGCCAAGGTCCACGAGCAGTACTTC. Together with reference TRBV7-9 and TRBJ2-7, the CDR3 gives the full variable domain: DTGVSQNPRHKITKRGQNVTFRCDPISEHNRLYWYRQTLGQGPEFLTYFQNEAQLEKSRLLSDRFSAERPKGSFSTLEIQRTEQGDSAMYLCASSATSAKVHEQYFGPGTRLTVT.

V gene TRBV5-1 combines with J gene TRBJ2-3, with unresolved D. The CDR3 extends over 17 amino acids. The V and J ends lost 4 bases and 1 base respectively, with 19 bases between them. Germline CDR1 and CDR2: SGHRS and YFSETQ. The CDR3, as DNA: TGCGCCAGCAGCCCGACGGACGTAGCATTTGGCACAGATACGCAGTATTTT. Amino acid sequence: CASSPTDVAFGTDTQYF.

The chain combines TRBV25-1 with TRBJ1-2; 8 positions match TRBD1. The CDR3 length is 13 residues. With 6 bases clipped from V and 8 bases from J, the junction kept 8 bases outside the gene matches. The germline V gene has CDR1 MGHDK and CDR2 SYGVNS. The CDR3, as DNA: TGTGCCAGCAGCTTGACGCAGGGGGCAGGCTACACCTTC. Its protein product is CASSLTQGAGYTF.

In this sample, this clone turned up once. This chain connects TRBV7-2 to TRBJ1-2; unclear D gene. Germline V lookup: CDR1 SGHTA, CDR2 FQGNSA. The CDR3 covers 13 residues. Between the trimmed V and J ends, which lost 3 bases and 4 bases, there was a span of 9 bases. The CDR3 region is CASSLAQIYGYTF. In DNA, the CDR3 is TGTGCCAGCAGCTTGGCTCAGATCTATGGCTACACCTTC.

The V and J genes are TRBV28 and TRBJ2-7, with TRBD2 matching over 7 bases. J gave up 7 bases and V 3 bases, and 9 bases lay outside the gene matches. The CDR3 spans 14 residues. Germline-derived CDR1 and CDR2 are MDHEN and SYDVKM. CDR3 protein: CASSFGGGPYEQYF. The CDR3 DNA sequence: TGTGCCAGCAGTTTTGGGGGAGGGCCATATGAGCAGTACTTC.

The V gene is TRBV19, the J gene TRBJ2-2, with D possibly being TRBD2 (6 bases). Trimming took off 5 bases at V and 6 bases at J, with 10 bases between the two ends. The CDR3 covers 13 residues. Per the germline V gene, CDR1 is LNHDA and CDR2 is SQIVND (reference sequence). CDR3: CASSLLASGELFF. The CDR3 region has the DNA TGTGCCAGTAGTTTGCTAGCGTCCGGGGAGCTGTTTTTT. The whole variable domain, filled in from reference TRBV19 and TRBJ2-2, reads DGGITQSPKYLFRKEGQNVTLSCEQNLNHDAMYWYRQDPGQGLRLIYYSQIVNDFQKGDIAEGYSVSREKKESFPLTVTSAQKNPTAFYLCASSLLASGELFFGEGSRLTVL.

The chain is built from TRBV11-3 and TRBJ2-7; 9 bases are a match to TRBD1. V lost 2 bases, J lost 4 bases, and 3 bases stayed unmatched. Germline CDR1 and CDR2: SGHNT and YENEEA. The CDR3 is 14 residues long. CDR3 in amino acids: CASSLRGQGYEQYF. The CDR3 nucleotides are TGTGCCAGCAGCTTAAGAGGACAGGGGTACGAGCAGTACTTC.